The 21 T cell receptor beta chains below all came from one sample that was sequenced in a study of long-term antiretroviral therapy in people with HIV. Researchers report immunoSEQ v3.0 was run at survey level. The assay was immunoSEQ multiplex PCR, and TCRdb's table has in-frame clones only and misses some. Of tens of thousands of clones in the sample, under 85% are singletons; the top ten hold about 5.9%. The sample was unsorted PBMCs, taken 1 year after starting antiretroviral therapy. The receptors were gathered from a man aged 18-30 years with HIV.

The CDR3: CASSATGFTDTQYF. The CDR3 DNA is TGTGCCAGCAGCGCTACAGGGTTCACAGATACGCAGTATTTT. The V gene is TRBV9, the J gene TRBJ2-3; weak D call: TRBD1 (6 bases). Trimming took off 3 bases at V and 2 bases at J, with 10 bases between the two ends. The CDR3 loop spans 14 amino acids. The germline CDR1 and CDR2 sequences are SGDLS and YYNGEE.

The count of this clone is one. The rearrangement uses TRBV11-2 and TRBJ2-7; 11 bases are shared with TRBD1. The CDR3 is 15 residues long. Germline CDR1 and CDR2: SGHAT and FQNNGV. The V segment lost 5 bases and the J segment 4 bases; nucleotides outside the gene matches: 7. The chain's CDR3 is CASSHRDRGRYEQYF. For the CDR3, the DNA is TGTGCCAGCAGCCACCGGGACAGGGGGAGGTACGAGCAGTACTTC.

This clone occurred a few times. The chain uses TRBV7-9 and TRBJ1-2, with D hard to call. V was cut by 5 bases and J by 4 bases, with 11 bases left in between. The CDR3 contains 13 residues. Looked up from germline, CDR1 is SEHNR and CDR2 is FQNEAQ (reference sequence). Here the CDR3 reads CASSSPLGYGYTF. The DNA for the CDR3 is TGTGCCAGCAGCAGCCCGCTAGGCTATGGCTACACCTTC.

The sample holds a few counts of this clone. J is TRBJ1-2 and V is TRBV5-5; 8 nucleotides line up with TRBD1. After removal of 3 bases from V and 4 bases from J, the junction contained 8 bases not matched to a gene. CDR1 is SGHKS and CDR2 is YYEKEE in the germline V gene (reference sequence). The CDR3 sequence is 15 residues long. The CDR3: CASSSTGGVPYGYTF. In nucleotides, the CDR3 is TGTGCCAGCAGCTCCACAGGGGGGGTACCCTATGGCTACACCTTC.

The V call is TRBV19, the J call TRBJ2-7; the D gene could be TRBD1 or TRBD2 (5 bases each). This CDR3 has 13 amino acids. Germline values: CDR1 LNHDA, CDR2 SQIVND (reference sequence). V lost 5 bases to trimming and J lost 4 bases, with 12 bases between them. In DNA, the CDR3 is TGTGCCAGTAGTCCCGGGACCGGTTACGAGCAGTACTTC. Protein sequence: CASSPGTGYEQYF.

J is TRBJ1-2 and V is TRBV7-2; D is unresolved. CDR1 SGHTA and CDR2 FQGNSA come from the germline V gene. The CDR3 length is 13 residues. The V gene lost 5 bases and the J gene lost 6 bases, with 13 bases spanning the gap. CDR3 sequence: CASSALGRDGYTF. The CDR3 DNA follows: TGTGCCAGCAGCGCCCTCGGGAGGGATGGCTACACCTTC.

The chain recombines TRBV7-8 with TRBJ1-2; D ambiguous. The V gene's germline CDR1 is SGHVS and CDR2 FQNEAQ. Trimming removed 3 bases at V and 3 bases at J, with 8 bases between. The CDR3 has 13 residues. CDR3 loop: CASSLERDYGYTF. The CDR3 DNA is TGTGCCAGCAGCTTGGAACGGGACTATGGCTACACCTTC.

The chain links TRBV18 to TRBJ1-3, with D tentatively TRBD1 (5 bases). Trimming pared 0 bases from V and 3 bases from J, leaving 12 bases between. Germline V gives CDR1 KGHSH, CDR2 LQKENI. The CDR3 contains 16 residues. CDR3 nucleotide sequence: TGTGCCAGCTCACCACCGGGAAGGGGCAGTGGAAACACCATATATTTT. Its translation: CASSPPGRGSGNTIYF.

The V gene is TRBV9, the J gene TRBJ1-2; 9 nucleotides agree with TRBD1. The CDR3 is 15 amino acids. Per germline, CDR1 SGDLS and CDR2 YYNGEE. J lost 8 bases, V lost 3 bases, and 11 bases had no gene match. The CDR3 region is CASSANLQGAEGYTF. For the CDR3, the DNA is TGTGCCAGCAGCGCAAACTTACAGGGGGCAGAAGGCTACACCTTC. The variable domain in full, with the rest retrieved from reference TRBV9 and TRBJ1-2, is DSGVTQTPKHLITATGQRVTLRCSPRSGDLSVYWYQQSLDQGLQFLIQYYNGEERAKGNILERFSAQQFPDLHSELNLSSLELGDSALYFCASSANLQGAEGYTFGSGTRLTVV.

This clone was detected a few times. This chain uses TRBV6-5 with TRBJ1-1, with TRBD1 matching over 9 bases. With V trimmed by 6 bases and J by 4 bases, 6 bases remained unmatched. From germline, CDR1 is MNHEY and CDR2 SVGAGI. The length of the CDR3 is 14 residues. Here the CDR3 DNA reads TGTGCCAGCAGGAGGGACAGGGCGGGCACTGAAGCTTTCTTT. Translated: CASRRDRAGTEAFF.

The CDR3 region has the DNA TGTGCCAGCACGGACAGCACCTCGTCCTCCTACGAGCAGTACTTC. It codes for CASTDSTSSSYEQYF. The chain couples TRBV2 to TRBJ2-7; possibly TRBD1 for D (6 bases). Germline V gene lookup returns CDR1 SNHLY and CDR2 FYNNEI. The CDR3 runs 15 residues. Trimming took 7 bases from V and 0 from J, leaving 16 bases between them.

The genes are TRBV27 and TRBJ1-5; 9 nucleotides align to TRBD1. Trimming at V came to 5 bases and at J to 4 bases, leaving 15 bases not matched to a gene. Germline V lookup: CDR1 MNHEY, CDR2 SMNVEV (reference sequence). The CDR3 is 18 amino acids. CDR3 loop: CASSRGNTGQGRNQPQHF. DNA for the CDR3: TGTGCCAGCAGTCGGGGGAATACGGGACAGGGTCGAAATCAGCCCCAGCATTTT.

The V and J genes are TRBV4-3 and TRBJ1-1; D call uncertain. Germline-derived CDR1 and CDR2 are LGHNA and YSLEER. V was pared by 0 bases and J by 2 bases, with 10 bases between. The CDR3 runs 15 residues. The CDR3 protein is CASSQERSPNTEAFF. The CDR3 bases are TGCGCCAGCAGCCAAGAACGTTCCCCTAACACTGAAGCTTTCTTT.

The chain joins TRBV9 to TRBJ2-4, with 8 positions matching TRBD2. There are 16 residues in the CDR3. After removal of 4 bases from V and 1 base from J, the junction contained 7 bases not matched to a gene. Germline CDR1 and CDR2: SGDLS and YYNGEE. The CDR3 protein is CASSPRAGAAKNIQYF. CDR3 nucleotide sequence: TGTGCCAGCAGCCCCCGAGCGGGAGCGGCCAAAAACATTCAGTACTTC. Supplemented by reference TRBV9 and TRBJ2-4, the full variable domain reads DSGVTQTPKHLITATGQRVTLRCSPRSGDLSVYWYQQSLDQGLQFLIQYYNGEERAKGNILERFSAQQFPDLHSELNLSSLELGDSALYFCASSPRAGAAKNIQYFGAGTRLSVL.

The V call is TRBV7-8, the J call TRBJ1-6; 8 nucleotides agree with TRBD1. The junction had 17 bases not matched to a gene; V was cut back by 2 bases and J by 5 bases. The CDR3 runs to 20 residues. The V gene's germline CDR1 is SGHVS and CDR2 FQNEAQ. Written as DNA, the CDR3 is TGTGCCAGCAGCTTACGGGACAGGTTGAAACCTATAGGGAATAATTCACCCCTCCACTTT. This gives the protein CASSLRDRLKPIGNNSPLHF.

This clone came up a few times. This chain uses TRBV5-4 with TRBJ2-7, with D possibly matching TRBD1 (6 bases). The germline gives CDR1 SGHNT, CDR2 YYREEE (reference sequence). This CDR3 has 13 amino acids. The germline V and J ends were trimmed by 4 bases and 6 bases, with 14 bases remaining between them. As DNA, the CDR3 is TGTGCCAGCAGCCAGGGCTGGGGGCTCGAGCAGTACTTC. Protein product: CASSQGWGLEQYF.

The chain carries TRBV28 and TRBJ2-1; D is uncertain. This CDR3 has 13 residues. The germline V and J ends were trimmed by 10 bases and 6 bases, with 16 bases remaining between them. Germline CDR1 reads MDHEN; CDR2 reads SYDVKM. In DNA, the CDR3 is TGTGCCATATCGCCCGCTGGGGTCAATGAGCAGTTCTTC. Protein sequence: CAISPAGVNEQFF.

The rearrangement uses TRBV18 and TRBJ1-5; D unresolved. The CDR3 spans 14 residues. Trimming left V 4 bases short and J 0 bases short, with 7 bases between. Per germline, CDR1 KGHSH and CDR2 LQKENI. CDR3 nucleotides: TGTGCCAGCTCACAAACTAATAGCAATCAGCCCCAGCATTTT. It codes for CASSQTNSNQPQHF.

J is TRBJ1-2 and V is TRBV28, with D hard to call. In germline, CDR1 is MDHEN, CDR2 SYDVKM. The CDR3 is 14 residues long. The V gene lost 2 bases and the J gene lost 8 bases, with 15 bases spanning the gap. The CDR3 here is CASSLGTGVKGYTF. CDR3 DNA sequence: TGTGCCAGCAGTTTAGGTACTGGGGTGAAAGGCTACACCTTC.

This chain joins TRBV5-4 and TRBJ2-5; D is perhaps TRBD1 (5 bases). The CDR3 sequence is 14 residues long. Germline V gene lookup returns CDR1 SGHNT and CDR2 YYREEE (reference sequence). The V end was cut by 0 bases, the J end by 2 bases, with 8 bases between. The CDR3 loop reads CASSLEGFQETQYF. The CDR3 DNA reads as TGTGCCAGCAGCTTGGAGGGGTTTCAAGAGACCCAGTACTTC.

Concerning this clone itself: The same CDR3 also results from other DNA sequences found in this sample. V and J are TRBV5-6 and TRBJ2-1, with 7 bases aligning to TRBD2. Germline V gives CDR1 SGHDT, CDR2 YYEEEE. With V trimmed by 0 bases and J by 4 bases, 1 base remained unmatched. The CDR3 loop spans 14 amino acids. CDR3 region: CASSLGGRYNEQFF. The CDR3 DNA reads as TGTGCCAGCAGCTTGGGCGGGAGATACAATGAGCAGTTCTTC.